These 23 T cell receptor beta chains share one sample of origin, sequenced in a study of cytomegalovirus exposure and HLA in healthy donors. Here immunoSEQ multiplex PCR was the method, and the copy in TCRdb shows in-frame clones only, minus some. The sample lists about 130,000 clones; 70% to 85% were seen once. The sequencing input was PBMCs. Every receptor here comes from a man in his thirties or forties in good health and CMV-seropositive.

CDR3 DNA sequence: TGTGCCAGCAGTGATCCCCCTGACAGGGGGCAAGGTACCGGGGAGCTGTTTTTT. This gives the protein CASSDPPDRGQGTGELFF. The V call is TRBV2, the J call TRBJ2-2; 10 nucleotides line up with TRBD1. From germline, CDR1 is SNHLY and CDR2 FYNNEI. The CDR3 runs 18 residues. The junction had 12 bases not matched to a gene; V was cut back by 3 bases and J by 5 bases.

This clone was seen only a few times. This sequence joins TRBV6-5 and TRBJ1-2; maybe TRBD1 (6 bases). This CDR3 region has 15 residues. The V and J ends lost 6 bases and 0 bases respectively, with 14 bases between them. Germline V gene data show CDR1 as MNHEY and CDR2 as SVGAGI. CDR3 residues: CASRFLTGSNYGYTF. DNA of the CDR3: TGTGCCAGCAGATTCCTGACAGGTTCTAACTATGGCTACACCTTC.

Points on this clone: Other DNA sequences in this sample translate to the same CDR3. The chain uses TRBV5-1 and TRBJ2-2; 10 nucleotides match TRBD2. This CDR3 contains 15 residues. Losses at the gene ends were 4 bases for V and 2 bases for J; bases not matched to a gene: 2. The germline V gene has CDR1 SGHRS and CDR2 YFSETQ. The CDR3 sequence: CASSPLAGNTGELFF. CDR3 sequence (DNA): TGCGCCAGCAGCCCACTAGCGGGAAACACCGGGGAGCTGTTTTTT.

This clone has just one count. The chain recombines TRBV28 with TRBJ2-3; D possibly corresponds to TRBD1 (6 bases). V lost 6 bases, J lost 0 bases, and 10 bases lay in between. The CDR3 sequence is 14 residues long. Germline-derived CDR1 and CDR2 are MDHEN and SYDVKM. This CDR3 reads CASSLTGSTDTQYF. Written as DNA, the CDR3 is TGTGCCAGCAGCCTTACAGGGAGCACAGATACGCAGTATTTT.

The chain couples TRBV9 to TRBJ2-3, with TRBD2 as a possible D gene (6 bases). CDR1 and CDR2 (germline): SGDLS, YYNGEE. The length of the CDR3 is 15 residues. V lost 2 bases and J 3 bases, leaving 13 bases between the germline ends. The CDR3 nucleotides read TGTGCCAGCAGCGTCCGGGGGAGCTCAACAGATACGCAGTATTTT. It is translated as CASSVRGSSTDTQYF.

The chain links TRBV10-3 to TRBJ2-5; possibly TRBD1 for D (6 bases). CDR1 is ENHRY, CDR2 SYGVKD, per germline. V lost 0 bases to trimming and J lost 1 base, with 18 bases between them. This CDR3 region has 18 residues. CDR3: CAISESSGVTRFQETQYF. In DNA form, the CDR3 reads TGTGCCATCAGTGAGTCGTCAGGGGTGACCCGTTTCCAAGAGACCCAGTACTTC.

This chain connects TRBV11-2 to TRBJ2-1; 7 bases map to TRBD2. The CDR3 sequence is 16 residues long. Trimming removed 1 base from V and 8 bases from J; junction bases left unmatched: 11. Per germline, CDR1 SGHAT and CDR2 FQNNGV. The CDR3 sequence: CASSLAGLKGRDEQFF. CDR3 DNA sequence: TGTGCCAGCAGCTTAGCGGGACTAAAAGGACGGGATGAGCAGTTCTTC.

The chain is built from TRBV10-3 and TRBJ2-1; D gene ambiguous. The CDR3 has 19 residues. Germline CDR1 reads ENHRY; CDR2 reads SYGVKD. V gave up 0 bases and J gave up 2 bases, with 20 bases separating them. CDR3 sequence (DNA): TGTGCCATCAGTGAGTCTCCCTTTTCGAGCGCAAGCACCTACAATGAGCAGTTCTTC. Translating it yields CAISESPFSSASTYNEQFF.

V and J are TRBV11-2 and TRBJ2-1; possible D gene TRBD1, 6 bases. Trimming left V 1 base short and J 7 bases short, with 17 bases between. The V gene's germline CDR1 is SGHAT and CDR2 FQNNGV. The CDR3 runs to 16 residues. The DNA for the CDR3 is TGTGCCAGCAGCTTAGTCGGGCAGGGGTTAGGGAATGAGCAGTTCTTC. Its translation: CASSLVGQGLGNEQFF.

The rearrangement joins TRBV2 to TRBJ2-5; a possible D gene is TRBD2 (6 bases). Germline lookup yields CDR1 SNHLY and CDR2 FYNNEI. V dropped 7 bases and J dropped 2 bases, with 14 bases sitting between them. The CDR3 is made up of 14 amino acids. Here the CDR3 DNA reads TGTGCCAGCAAGTCAGGACTATCGCAAGAGACCCAGTACTTC. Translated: CASKSGLSQETQYF.

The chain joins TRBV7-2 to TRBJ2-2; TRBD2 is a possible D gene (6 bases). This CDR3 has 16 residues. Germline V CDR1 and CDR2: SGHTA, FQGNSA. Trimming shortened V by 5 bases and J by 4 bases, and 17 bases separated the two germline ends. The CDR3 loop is CASSPLSGTVTGELFF. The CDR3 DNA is TGTGCCAGCAGCCCCCTATCCGGGACTGTCACCGGGGAGCTGTTTTTT.

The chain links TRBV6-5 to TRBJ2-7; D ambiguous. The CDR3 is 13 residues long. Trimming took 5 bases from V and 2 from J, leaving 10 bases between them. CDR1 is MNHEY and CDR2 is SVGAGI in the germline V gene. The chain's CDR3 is CASSKDRTYEQYF. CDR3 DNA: TGTGCCAGCAGTAAAGATAGAACCTACGAGCAGTACTTC.

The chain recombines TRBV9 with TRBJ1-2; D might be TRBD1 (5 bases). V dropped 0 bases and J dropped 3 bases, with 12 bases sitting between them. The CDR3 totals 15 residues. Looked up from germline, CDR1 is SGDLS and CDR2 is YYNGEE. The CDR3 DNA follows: TGTGCCAGCAGCGTAGCCGGGGACTCTTACTATGGCTACACCTTC. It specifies CASSVAGDSYYGYTF.

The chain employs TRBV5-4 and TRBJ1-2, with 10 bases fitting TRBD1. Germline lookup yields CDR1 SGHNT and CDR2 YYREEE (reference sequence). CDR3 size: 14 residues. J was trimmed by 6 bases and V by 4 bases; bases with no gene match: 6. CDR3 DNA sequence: TGTGCCAGCAGCGGCGACAGGGGGCTTCATGGCTACACCTTC. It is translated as CASSGDRGLHGYTF.

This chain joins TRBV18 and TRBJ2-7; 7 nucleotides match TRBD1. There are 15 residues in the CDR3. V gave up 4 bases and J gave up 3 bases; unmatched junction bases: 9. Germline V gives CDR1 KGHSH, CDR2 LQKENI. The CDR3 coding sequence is TGTGCCAGCTCACAGCGACAGGGCAATGTCTACGAGCAGTACTTC. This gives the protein CASSQRQGNVYEQYF.

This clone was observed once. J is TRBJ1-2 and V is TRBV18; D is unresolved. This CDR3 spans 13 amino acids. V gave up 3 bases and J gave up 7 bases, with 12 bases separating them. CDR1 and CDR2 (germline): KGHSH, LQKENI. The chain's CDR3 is CASSPAGASGYTF. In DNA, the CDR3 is TGTGCCAGCTCACCCGCGGGCGCGAGTGGCTACACCTTC.

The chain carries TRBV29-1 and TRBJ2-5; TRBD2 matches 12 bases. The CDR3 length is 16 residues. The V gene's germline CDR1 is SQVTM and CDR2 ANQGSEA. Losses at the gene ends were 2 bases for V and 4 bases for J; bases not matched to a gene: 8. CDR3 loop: CSVESSGRAVRETQYF. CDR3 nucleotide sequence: TGCAGCGTTGAATCTAGCGGGAGGGCCGTGCGAGAGACCCAGTACTTC.

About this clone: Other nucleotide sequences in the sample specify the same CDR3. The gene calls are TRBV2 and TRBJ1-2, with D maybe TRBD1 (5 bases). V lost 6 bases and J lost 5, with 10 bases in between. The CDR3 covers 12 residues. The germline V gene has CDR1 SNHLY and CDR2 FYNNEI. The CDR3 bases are TGTGCCAGCAGGACCGGGGGATATGGCTACACCTTC. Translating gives CASRTGGYGYTF.

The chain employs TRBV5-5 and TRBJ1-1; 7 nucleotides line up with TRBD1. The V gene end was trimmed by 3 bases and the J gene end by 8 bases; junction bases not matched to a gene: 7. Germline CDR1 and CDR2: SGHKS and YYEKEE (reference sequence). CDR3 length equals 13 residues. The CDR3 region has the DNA TGTGCCAGCAGCTCCCGGGACAGAGACGAAGCTTTCTTT. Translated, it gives CASSSRDRDEAFF.

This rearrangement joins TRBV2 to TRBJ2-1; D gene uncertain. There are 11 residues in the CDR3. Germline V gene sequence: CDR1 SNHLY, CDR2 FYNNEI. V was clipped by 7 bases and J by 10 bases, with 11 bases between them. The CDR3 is CASTSTSEQFF. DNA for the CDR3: TGTGCCAGCACCTCGACATCCGAGCAGTTCTTC.

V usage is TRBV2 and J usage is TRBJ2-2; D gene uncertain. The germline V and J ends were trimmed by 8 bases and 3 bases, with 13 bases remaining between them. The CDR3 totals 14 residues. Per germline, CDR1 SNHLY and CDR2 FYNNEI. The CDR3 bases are TGTGCCAGCCGAGACACAACATACACCGGGGAGCTGTTTTTT. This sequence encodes CASRDTTYTGELFF. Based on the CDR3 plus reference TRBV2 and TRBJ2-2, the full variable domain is EPEVTQTPSHQVTQMGQEVILRCVPISNHLYFYWYRQILGQKVEFLVSFYNNEISEKSEIFDDQFSVERPDGSNFTLKIRSTKLEDSAMYFCASRDTTYTGELFFGEGSRLTVL.

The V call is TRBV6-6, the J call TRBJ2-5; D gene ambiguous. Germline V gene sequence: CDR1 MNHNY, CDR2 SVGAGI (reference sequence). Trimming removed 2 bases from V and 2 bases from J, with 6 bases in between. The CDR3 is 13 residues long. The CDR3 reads CASSYGIQETQYF. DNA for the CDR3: TGTGCCAGCAGTTACGGCATTCAAGAGACCCAGTACTTC.

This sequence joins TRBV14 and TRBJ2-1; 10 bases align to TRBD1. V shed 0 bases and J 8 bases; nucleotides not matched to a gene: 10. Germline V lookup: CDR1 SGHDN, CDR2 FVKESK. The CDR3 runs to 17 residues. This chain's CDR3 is CASSQDWRTGGLDEQFF. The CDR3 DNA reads TGTGCCAGCAGCCAAGATTGGAGGACAGGGGGGTTGGATGAGCAGTTCTTC.